The clone carrying this T cell receptor beta chain was seen a single time. The target antigen is unknown. The CDR3 covers 13 residues. V was trimmed by 8 bases and J by 7 bases, leaving 15 bases between them. Germline V gene data show CDR1 as SGHVS and CDR2 as FQNEAQ. The sample originates from a study of cytomegalovirus exposure and HLA in healthy donors. Primers for the PCR totalled 60 Vbeta and 13 Jbeta. Assay: immunoSEQ multiplex PCR; the TCRdb copy retains only in-frame clones and omits some. Counted here are a few hundred thousand clones, around 77% occurring once; the ten biggest clones make up 2.5% to 3.5%. Study conclusions and caveats: Prior analysis indicated that the majority of TCR beta V segments exhibited productivity approximately 87% or approximately 30% of the time.

The receptor was derived from a woman aged 25-40 years in good health and CMV-seronegative. The sample was PBMCs. V gene TRBV7-8 combines with J gene TRBJ2-1, with D perhaps matching TRBD1 (5 bases). CDR3 sequence: CASHGWGRNEQFF. CDR3 bases: TGTGCCAGCCACGGGTGGGGCCGGAATGAGCAGTTCTTC.